This T cell receptor (beta chain) emerged from a study of T-cell reconstitution after alpha-beta-depleted transplantation in children. Molecular barcoding with unique molecular identifiers was used for the TCRbeta library. From the PCR reads, TCRdb called clonotypes with MiXCR, one entry per CDR3 protein. The sample records 450,000 to 500,000 distinct CDR3 sequences, approximately 12% being singletons. This clonotype has a handful of counts. This sample comprised PBMCs from the stem cell graft donor, obtained from the stem cell graft. The receptor's source is a human donor who donated a stem cell graft to a child with combined immunodeficiency.

The CDR3 nucleotides read TGTGCCAGCAGTGGTTCTGGGTTTCGGTCCTACAATGAGCAGTTCTTC. Translated: CASSGSGFRSYNEQFF. The V gene is TRBV27, the J gene TRBJ2-1; D not resolved. V lost 5 bases, J lost 1 base, and 15 bases lay in between. The length of the CDR3 is 16 residues. Looked up from germline, CDR1 is MNHEY and CDR2 is SMNVEV (reference sequence).